These 19 T cell receptor beta chains came from one sample sequenced in a study of blood T cell repertoires in COVID-19. Only in-frame clones appear in the TCRdb table, and some are missing; sequencing was by immunoSEQ multiplex PCR. Among roughly 120,000 clones listed, about 81% were seen once. The sequenced sample was peripheral blood. These receptors originate from a man between 65 and 80 years old with acute or convalescent COVID-19.

J is TRBJ1-2 and V is TRBV2; D uncertain. The CDR3 contains 13 residues. Germline V gives CDR1 SNHLY, CDR2 FYNNEI. V gave up 4 bases and J gave up 2 bases, with 8 bases separating them. The CDR3, as DNA: TGTGCCAGCAGTGGGGCAAGGAACTATGGCTACACCTTC. Protein product: CASSGARNYGYTF.

The chain couples TRBV19 to TRBJ2-2; D possibly corresponds to TRBD2 (6 bases). Trimming shortened V by 4 bases and J by 5 bases, and 8 bases separated the two germline ends. This CDR3 is 13 amino acids long. From germline, CDR1 is LNHDA and CDR2 SQIVND (reference sequence). This chain's CDR3 is CASSTGSTGELFF. CDR3 sequence (DNA): TGTGCCAGTAGTACCGGGAGTACCGGGGAGCTGTTTTTT.

This clone was found a few times. The chain's CDR3 is CASRTGEGTEAFF. Here the CDR3 DNA reads TGTGCCAGCAGGACCGGAGAAGGCACTGAAGCTTTCTTT. The chain couples TRBV7-8 to TRBJ1-1, with D hard to call. Germline assignment: CDR1 SGHVS and CDR2 FQNEAQ. The CDR3 has 13 residues. Trimming cost V 6 bases and J 4 bases, with 12 bases left between them.

CDR3 sequence: CASSVVSAGGQETQYF. DNA of the CDR3: TGTGCCAGCAGCGTAGTGTCAGCGGGAGGGCAAGAGACCCAGTACTTC. The chain employs TRBV9 and TRBJ2-5, with 10 bases identical to TRBD2. Germline CDR1 and CDR2: SGDLS and YYNGEE. V dropped 0 bases and J dropped 2; count of bases not matched to a gene: 4. This CDR3 is built from 16 residues. Variable domain in full (rest from reference TRBV9 and TRBJ2-5): DSGVTQTPKHLITATGQRVTLRCSPRSGDLSVYWYQQSLDQGLQFLIQYYNGEERAKGNILERFSAQQFPDLHSELNLSSLELGDSALYFCASSVVSAGGQETQYFGPGTRLLVL.

The rearrangement joins TRBV19 to TRBJ1-3; unclear D gene. This CDR3 spans 13 amino acids. The V end lost 5 bases, the J end lost 8 bases, and 13 bases lay between the germline ends. Germline CDR1 and CDR2: LNHDA and SQIVND (reference sequence). The DNA for the CDR3 is TGTGCCAGTAGTCGTGTCTCGGTGGACACCATATATTTT. Amino acid sequence: CASSRVSVDTIYF.

The J gene is TRBJ2-4, the V gene TRBV28, with 7 nucleotides matching TRBD1. Trimming took 4 bases from V and 4 from J; bases not matched to a gene: 4. The CDR3 is 14 residues long. The germline V gene has CDR1 MDHEN and CDR2 SYDVKM. The CDR3 protein is CASSSRDRKNIQYF. In DNA, the CDR3 is TGTGCCAGCAGTTCCCGGGACAGAAAAAACATTCAGTACTTC.

In this sample, this clone turned up once. CDR3 loop: CASSLPGQVSGYTF. For the CDR3, the DNA is TGTGCCAGCAGCTTGCCGGGACAGGTATCGGGCTACACCTTC. The chain couples TRBV5-8 to TRBJ1-2; the match to TRBD1 covers 8 bases. The CDR3 has 14 residues. With 1 base clipped from V and 8 bases from J, the junction kept 7 bases outside the gene matches. Germline V gene lookup returns CDR1 SGHTS and CDR2 YDEGEE.

This clone was observed a few times. The V gene is TRBV5-1, the J gene TRBJ1-2; D is ambiguous. The CDR3 runs 13 residues. The germline V gene has CDR1 SGHRS and CDR2 YFSETQ. V was trimmed by 0 bases and J by 0 bases, leaving 3 bases between them. The CDR3 coding sequence is TGCGCCAGCAGCTTGGGAGCTAACTATGGCTACACCTTC. The encoded protein is CASSLGANYGYTF.

The V gene is TRBV10-1, the J gene TRBJ2-1; 10 bases fit TRBD1. Trimming cost V 6 bases and J 8 bases; bases outside gene matches: 10. Germline V gene lookup returns CDR1 WNHNN and CDR2 SYGVQD (reference sequence). The length of the CDR3 is 15 residues. The CDR3 region is CASSPRTGGGYEQFF. The CDR3 coding sequence is TGCGCCAGCAGCCCAAGGACAGGGGGGGGATATGAGCAGTTCTTC.

This rearrangement joins TRBV6-5 to TRBJ2-3; 12 bases line up with TRBD2. The CDR3 extends over 16 amino acids. After removal of 4 bases from V and 1 base from J, the junction contained 3 bases not matched to a gene. Looked up from germline, CDR1 is MNHEY and CDR2 is SVGAGI. CDR3 region: CASSSPSGRGTDTQYF. The CDR3 nucleotides are TGTGCCAGCAGTTCCCCTAGCGGGAGGGGCACAGATACGCAGTATTTT.

This clone was observed a few times. This chain joins TRBV3-1 (or the pseudogene TRBV3-2) and TRBJ2-7; 11 nucleotides agree with TRBD1. The CDR3 loop spans 16 amino acids. After removal of 2 bases from V and 1 base from J, the junction contained 4 bases not matched to a gene. From germline, CDR1 is LGHDT and CDR2 YNNKEL (reference sequence). The CDR3 spells CASSQLGQGGSYEQYF. CDR3 DNA: TGTGCCAGCAGCCAATTGGGACAGGGGGGATCCTACGAGCAGTACTTC.

This chain uses TRBV10-2 with TRBJ2-3; 8 bases line up with TRBD2. CDR1 and CDR2 from the germline V gene are WSHSY and SAAADI. V shed 3 bases, J shed 3 bases, and the junction held 5 bases outside the gene matches. This CDR3 comprises 15 residues. The CDR3, as DNA: TGCGCCAGCAGTGAATCTAGCGGGTTGACAGATACGCAGTATTTT. It is translated as CASSESSGLTDTQYF.

The rearrangement links TRBV5-4 to TRBJ2-7, with D tentatively TRBD2 (6 bases). CDR1 is SGHNT, CDR2 YYREEE, per germline (reference sequence). The CDR3 extends over 15 amino acids. V gave up 1 base and J gave up 2 bases, with 13 bases separating them. The chain's CDR3 is CASSLMTGVAYEQYF. The CDR3 bases are TGTGCCAGCAGCTTGATGACGGGGGTTGCCTACGAGCAGTACTTC.

This rearrangement joins TRBV7-9 to TRBJ2-3; 8 nucleotides line up with TRBD2. The CDR3 covers 15 residues. The V gene end was trimmed by 4 bases and the J gene end by 4 bases; junction bases not matched to a gene: 7. Germline V gene lookup returns CDR1 SEHNR and CDR2 FQNEAQ (reference sequence). The CDR3 region is CASSSSGGPSDTQYF. CDR3 nucleotide sequence: TGTGCCAGCAGCTCGTCGGGAGGGCCCTCAGATACGCAGTATTTT. Variable domain in full (rest from reference TRBV7-9 and TRBJ2-3): DTGVSQNPRHKITKRGQNVTFRCDPISEHNRLYWYRQTLGQGPEFLTYFQNEAQLEKSRLLSDRFSAERPKGSFSTLEIQRTEQGDSAMYLCASSSSGGPSDTQYFGPGTRLTVL.

This sequence joins TRBV30 and TRBJ1-6, with no clear D. Per the germline V gene, CDR1 is GTSNPN and CDR2 is SVGIG (reference sequence). The V end lost 7 bases, the J end lost 3 bases, and 10 bases lay between the germline ends. The CDR3 spans 13 residues. In DNA, the CDR3 is TGTGCCTCGGCACGGGGCTATAATTCACCCCTCCACTTT. Encoded protein: CASARGYNSPLHF.

The V gene is TRBV20-1, the J gene TRBJ1-2; tentative D call: TRBD1 (5 bases). Germline V CDR1 and CDR2: DFQATT, SNEGSKA (reference sequence). The V and J ends lost 8 bases and 5 bases respectively, with 9 bases between them. The CDR3 is 10 residues long. CDR3 DNA sequence: TGCAGTTCGGGGGGATATGGCTACACCTTC. Amino acid sequence: CSSGGYGYTF.

This CDR3 is CASQRTGRDYGYTF. The DNA of the CDR3 is TGCGCCAGTCAACGGACAGGGCGCGACTATGGCTACACCTTC. The J gene is TRBJ1-2, the V gene TRBV5-1, with 8 bases identical to TRBD1. Germline V gene sequence: CDR1 SGHRS, CDR2 YFSETQ. The trim removed 8 bases at V and 3 bases at J, leaving 9 bases unmatched. The CDR3 runs to 14 residues.

The CDR3 is CASRLLLAYEQYF. The CDR3 DNA is TGTGCCAGCCGGTTGTTACTGGCCTACGAGCAGTACTTC. The chain recombines TRBV2 with TRBJ2-7; no firm D call. Germline values: CDR1 SNHLY, CDR2 FYNNEI. V was shortened by 8 bases and J by 2 bases, with 13 bases between the two germline ends. CDR3 length: 13 residues.

In this sample, this clone turned up once. The chain uses TRBV6-5 and TRBJ1-2; D remains unclear. The V and J ends lost 6 bases and 4 bases respectively, with 6 bases between them. There are 11 residues in the CDR3. Germline V CDR1 and CDR2: MNHEY, SVGAGI. CDR3 loop: CASSRGYGYTF. The CDR3, as DNA: TGTGCCAGCAGCCGGGGCTATGGCTACACCTTC.